The next 29 T cell receptor beta chains were all read from a single sample in a study of blood T cell repertoires in COVID-19. The assay was immunoSEQ multiplex PCR, and TCRdb's table has in-frame clones only and misses some. The sample shows around 270,000 clones, 88% of them seen only once. The sample consisted of PBMCs or T cells enriched from blood (not recorded which). The receptors here all came from a woman in her 40s who had been exposed to COVID-19.

The rearrangement uses TRBV7-8 and TRBJ2-4; 10 nucleotides agree with TRBD1. The V gene end was trimmed by 5 bases and the J gene end by 8 bases; junction bases not matched to a gene: 12. The CDR3 is made up of 16 amino acids. The germline V gene has CDR1 SGHVS and CDR2 FQNEAQ. The CDR3 is CASSITDRGLADIQYF. For the CDR3, the DNA is TGTGCCAGCAGCATCACTGACAGGGGGCTTGCGGACATTCAGTACTTC.

The chain recombines TRBV7-9 with TRBJ2-1, with TRBD2 matching 8 bases. Germline V gene lookup returns CDR1 SEHNR and CDR2 FQNEAQ (reference sequence). The V gene end was trimmed by 5 bases and the J gene end by 6 bases; junction bases not matched to a gene: 6. The CDR3 loop spans 14 amino acids. The CDR3 DNA follows: TGTGCCAGCAGCCCCCCGGGACTAGGCAATGAGCAGTTCTTC. It specifies CASSPPGLGNEQFF.

The J gene is TRBJ2-2, the V gene TRBV7-3; D remains ambiguous. Trimming took off 5 bases at V and 0 bases at J, with 13 bases between the two ends. CDR1 and CDR2 (germline): SGHTA, FQGTGA. The CDR3 has 16 amino acids. The CDR3 loop reads CASSQLGTSNTGELFF. In DNA, the CDR3 is TGTGCCAGCAGCCAATTGGGCACCTCGAACACCGGGGAGCTGTTTTTT.

V is TRBV19 and J is TRBJ2-3, with a weak D call TRBD2 (6 bases). The CDR3 is made up of 14 amino acids. Germline V gives CDR1 LNHDA, CDR2 SQIVND (reference sequence). V lost 6 bases and J lost 5, with 15 bases in between. The CDR3 DNA reads TGTGCCAGTAGGGACTACAAGTCGGTAGATACGCAGTATTTT. This translates into CASRDYKSVDTQYF. The full variable domain, in which reference TRBV19 and TRBJ2-3 provide the parts outside the CDR3, is DGGITQSPKYLFRKEGQNVTLSCEQNLNHDAMYWYRQDPGQGLRLIYYSQIVNDFQKGDIAEGYSVSREKKESFPLTVTSAQKNPTAFYLCASRDYKSVDTQYFGPGTRLTVL.

The V gene is TRBV27, the J gene TRBJ1-1; possibly TRBD1 for D (5 bases). The CDR3 has 15 residues. CDR1 and CDR2 from the germline V gene are MNHEY and SMNVEV (reference sequence). Trimming took off 4 bases at V and 5 bases at J, with 17 bases between the two ends. For the CDR3, the DNA is TGTGCCAGCAGTTATGGGTTGGAGGGACGGACTGAAGCTTTCTTT. Translated: CASSYGLEGRTEAFF.

The chain recombines TRBV12-3 or TRBV12-4 with TRBJ2-7, with 7 bases matching TRBD2. CDR3 length: 13 residues. J lost 7 bases, V lost 5 bases, and 8 bases had no gene match. This CDR3 reads CASSRDYGREQYF. The CDR3, as DNA: TGTGCCAGCAGTCGGGACTACGGTAGGGAGCAGTACTTC.

The V and J genes are TRBV7-2 and TRBJ1-6; D unresolved. Germline V gene lookup returns CDR1 SGHTA and CDR2 FQGNSA. CDR3 size: 14 residues. The V end lost 3 bases, the J end lost 7 bases, and 10 bases lay between the germline ends. This CDR3 is CASSLRSANSPLHF. The DNA of the CDR3 is TGTGCCAGCAGCTTGAGGTCAGCAAATTCACCCCTCCACTTT.

V and J are TRBV5-1 and TRBJ2-5; TRBD2 agrees at 8 bases. Unmatched junction bases numbered 6, after V lost 5 bases and J lost 3 bases. The CDR3 has 14 residues. Germline V gives CDR1 SGHRS, CDR2 YFSETQ. The CDR3 sequence is CASRRGAREETQYF. The CDR3, as DNA: TGCGCCAGCAGGCGGGGGGCCCGTGAAGAGACCCAGTACTTC.

This chain connects TRBV13 to TRBJ1-5, with a possible D match to TRBD1 (5 bases). Germline assignment: CDR1 PRHDT and CDR2 FYEKMQ (reference sequence). V lost 4 bases to trimming and J lost 2 bases, with 12 bases between them. This CDR3 has 15 amino acids. CDR3 nucleotide sequence: TGTGCCAGCAGCTGGGGGACTGGGGGCAATCAGCCCCAGCATTTT. Its translation is CASSWGTGGNQPQHF.

The gene calls are TRBV7-6 and TRBJ1-1; possibly TRBD1 for D (5 bases). V lost 0 bases, J lost 1 base, and 9 bases lay in between. The CDR3 extends over 15 amino acids. Germline assignment: CDR1 SGHVS and CDR2 FNYEAQ. DNA for the CDR3: TGTGCCAGCAGCTTAGCAGGTACAGGGAACACTGAAGCTTTCTTT. Translating gives CASSLAGTGNTEAFF. Full variable domain (outside the CDR3, taken from reference TRBV7-6 and TRBJ1-1): GAGVSQSPRYKVTKRGQDVALRCDPISGHVSLYWYRQALGQGPEFLTYFNYEAQQDKSGLPNDRFSAERPEGSISTLTIQRTEQRDSAMYRCASSLAGTGNTEAFFGQGTRLTVV.

The chain is built from TRBV9 and TRBJ1-3; D possibly corresponds to TRBD1 (5 bases). Trimming pared 0 bases from V and 1 base from J, leaving 8 bases between. Germline V lookup: CDR1 SGDLS, CDR2 YYNGEE. This CDR3 is built from 15 residues. The CDR3 loop is CASSVDAGSGNTIYF. The CDR3, as DNA: TGTGCCAGCAGCGTAGATGCAGGGTCTGGAAACACCATATATTTT.

The chain recombines TRBV21-1 with TRBJ2-3; TRBD1, the table's D call, lacks a check against the DNA. TRBV21-1 is marked as a pseudogene. The CDR3 runs to 15 residues. The CDR3 coding sequence is TGTGCCAGCAGCAAGGAGGGACAGATATCTCATACGCAGTATTTT. Translated, it gives CASSKEGQISHTQYF.

With regard to this clone: One end of the junction fails to match germline, which may point to a read error. V gene TRBV30 combines with J gene TRBJ1-1; D not certain. Germline-derived CDR1 and CDR2 are GTSNPN and SVGIG (reference sequence). The CDR3 consists of 11 residues. In nucleotides, the CDR3 is TGTGCCTGGAGTGTAACGTCGCAGTCCCTTTTT. Amino acids: CAWSVTSQSLF. Looking up the rest from reference TRBV30 and TRBJ1-1 gives the full variable domain: SQTIHQWPATLVQPVGSPLSLECTVEGTSNPNLYWYRQAAGRGLQLLFYSVGIGQISSEVPQNLSASRPQDRQFILSSKKLLLSDSGFYLCAWSVTSQSLFGQGTRLTVV.

The gene calls are TRBV24-1 and TRBJ2-2; D perhaps matches TRBD2 (5 bases). Germline CDR1 reads KGHDR; CDR2 reads SFDVKD. The germline V and J ends were trimmed by 4 bases and 0 bases, with 14 bases remaining between them. The CDR3 consists of 17 residues. DNA of the CDR3: TGTGCCACCAGTGACTCCGGACTCTTCGCGAACACCGGGGAGCTGTTTTTT. Its protein product is CATSDSGLFANTGELFF.

The chain combines TRBV18 with TRBJ1-1; a weak D match, TRBD1 (5 bases). This CDR3 contains 13 residues. The germline gives CDR1 KGHSH, CDR2 LQKENI. V lost 3 bases, J lost 4 bases, and 9 bases lay in between. Here the CDR3 DNA reads TGTGCCAGCTCACCTTCCAGGGCCACTGAAGCTTTCTTT. Translating gives CASSPSRATEAFF.

V gene TRBV3-1 (or the pseudogene TRBV3-2) combines with J gene TRBJ1-1, with D uncertain. V shed 1 base and J shed 1 base, with 10 bases lying between them. Germline V gene sequence: CDR1 LGHDT, CDR2 YNNKEL (reference sequence). CDR3 length equals 15 residues. CDR3 sequence (DNA): TGTGCCAGCAGCCAAGGCGGTGCGGGGAACACTGAAGCTTTCTTT. Amino acid sequence: CASSQGGAGNTEAFF.

The gene calls are TRBV9 and TRBJ1-2; 8 bases fit TRBD1. CDR1 is SGDLS, CDR2 YYNGEE, per germline. The CDR3 has 14 amino acids. Losses at the gene ends were 3 bases for V and 4 bases for J; bases not matched to a gene: 5. CDR3 amino acids: CASSATGGGYGYTF. CDR3 bases: TGTGCCAGCAGCGCCACAGGGGGAGGCTATGGCTACACCTTC.

The DNA for the CDR3 is TGCGCCAGCAGCTTCGGGGGAATGGACAATGAGCAGTTCTTC. Translated: CASSFGGMDNEQFF. The rearrangement uses TRBV5-1 and TRBJ2-1; D may be TRBD2 (6 bases). Trimming removed 2 bases at V and 5 bases at J, with 11 bases between. CDR3 length: 14 amino acids. Germline-derived CDR1 and CDR2 are SGHRS and YFSETQ.

This clone is a singleton in its sample. The gene calls are TRBV6-5 and TRBJ2-1, with 10 bases identical to TRBD2. CDR3 length equals 15 residues. CDR1 is MNHEY and CDR2 is SVGAGI in the germline V gene. J gave up 2 bases and V 2 bases, and 0 bases lay outside the gene matches. The CDR3 is CASSYGLAAYNEQFF. CDR3 in DNA: TGTGCCAGCAGTTACGGACTAGCGGCCTACAATGAGCAGTTCTTC.

The CDR3 region is CASSSSGGDYGYTF. The DNA of the CDR3 is TGCGCCAGCAGCTCGTCAGGGGGAGACTATGGCTACACCTTC. The chain carries TRBV5-1 and TRBJ1-2; TRBD1 matches 7 bases. Trimming took 3 bases from V and 3 from J; bases not matched to a gene: 5. Germline loops: CDR1 SGHRS, CDR2 YFSETQ. CDR3 size: 14 residues.

The rearrangement uses TRBV7-8 and TRBJ2-3; 7 bases agree with TRBD1. V shed 7 bases, J shed 4 bases, and the junction held 11 bases outside the gene matches. CDR3 length: 15 amino acids. Germline lookup yields CDR1 SGHVS and CDR2 FQNEAQ. The CDR3 nucleotides read TGTGCCAGCAAGGACAAGCACAGGGGACCAGATACGCAGTATTTT. As protein: CASKDKHRGPDTQYF. The full variable domain, completed using reference TRBV7-8 and TRBJ2-3, is GAGVSQSPRYKVAKRGQDVALRCDPISGHVSLFWYQQALGQGPEFLTYFQNEAQLDKSGLPSDRFFAERPEGSVSTLKIQRTQQEDSAVYLCASKDKHRGPDTQYFGPGTRLTVL.

This clone came up once. V usage is TRBV5-6 and J usage is TRBJ2-1, with D maybe TRBD1 (5 bases). V dropped 4 bases and J dropped 3 bases, with 23 bases sitting between them. The CDR3 spans 18 residues. CDR1 and CDR2 (germline): SGHDT, YYEEEE. In DNA form, the CDR3 reads TGTGCCAGCAGCCCCCCCTGGGGCGACAACGGTAGCTACAATGAGCAGTTCTTC. This codes for CASSPPWGDNGSYNEQFF. The variable domain in full, completed from reference TRBV5-6 and TRBJ2-1, reads DAGVTQSPTHLIKTRGQQVTLRCSPKSGHDTVSWYQQALGQGPQFIFQYYEEEERQRGNFPDRFSGHQFPNYSSELNVNALLLGDSALYLCASSPPWGDNGSYNEQFFGPGTRLTVL.

As concerns this clone: The junction shows a germline mismatch at one end, possibly a read error. The chain carries TRBV3-1 (or the pseudogene TRBV3-2) and TRBJ2-7; 7 bases align to TRBD2. The germline V gene encodes CDR1 LGHDT and CDR2 YNNKEL (reference sequence). The CDR3 extends over 18 amino acids. CDR3 bases: TGTGCCAGCAGCCAAGATCAGGTTGGGGGACTAATCTCCGACGAGCAGTACTTC. Protein product: CASSQDQVGGLISDEQYF.

This clone showed up just once. The genes are TRBV28 and TRBJ2-5, with a weak D call TRBD2 (6 bases). Germline V gene sequence: CDR1 MDHEN, CDR2 SYDVKM. The CDR3 extends over 12 amino acids. Between the trimmed V and J ends, which lost 8 bases and 4 bases, there was a span of 11 bases. The CDR3 here is CASRTGVETQYF. CDR3 bases: TGTGCCAGCCGAACGGGGGTAGAGACCCAGTACTTC.

This chain links TRBV7-2 with TRBJ2-1, with 7 bases that match TRBD1. Germline CDR1 and CDR2: SGHTA and FQGNSA. Trimming removed 5 bases from V and 5 bases from J; junction bases left unmatched: 3. The CDR3 contains 13 residues. CDR3 loop: CASSRQGDNEQFF. CDR3 nucleotide sequence: TGTGCCAGCAGCCGACAGGGCGACAATGAGCAGTTCTTC. Full variable domain (outside the CDR3, taken from reference TRBV7-2 and TRBJ2-1): GAGVSQSPSNKVTEKGKDVELRCDPISGHTALYWYRQSLGQGLEFLIYFQGNSAPDKSGLPSDRFSAERTGGSVSTLTIQRTQQEDSAVYLCASSRQGDNEQFFGPGTRLTVL.

This chain uses TRBV6-2 or TRBV6-3 with TRBJ2-4, with D possibly matching TRBD2 (6 bases). Between the trimmed V and J ends, which lost 4 bases and 6 bases, there was a span of 10 bases. CDR1 and CDR2 (germline): MNHEY, SVGEGT. This CDR3 comprises 13 residues. The CDR3 loop is CASSFGSSNIQYF. In nucleotides, the CDR3 is TGTGCCAGCAGTTTCGGGAGCTCAAACATTCAGTACTTC.

This chain connects TRBV27 to TRBJ1-2; D is uncertain. Trimming cost V 1 base and J 4 bases, with 13 bases left between them. The CDR3 extends over 15 amino acids. Germline V gives CDR1 MNHEY, CDR2 SMNVEV (reference sequence). The CDR3 DNA reads TGTGCCAGCAGTTTATTTTCGGGTCTCAGCTATGGCTACACCTTC. Translated, it gives CASSLFSGLSYGYTF.

The chain carries TRBV11-2 and TRBJ1-2; TRBD1 agrees at 8 bases. The CDR3 has 17 residues. With 5 bases clipped from V and 4 bases from J, the junction kept 15 bases outside the gene matches. CDR1 and CDR2 from the germline V gene are SGHAT and FQNNGV. As DNA, the CDR3 is TGTGCCAGCAGCCCCCACCAGAAGGACAGGGAGGGCTATGGCTACACCTTC. It translates to CASSPHQKDREGYGYTF.

The CDR3 DNA is TGTGCCAGCAGCTTTGTTCCCAATAACTATGGCTACACCTTC. Its translation is CASSFVPNNYGYTF. The chain links TRBV5-8 to TRBJ1-2; D unclear. The CDR3 runs to 14 residues. The V and J ends lost 2 bases and 1 base respectively, with 9 bases between them. Germline V gene lookup returns CDR1 SGHTS and CDR2 YDEGEE.